This paragraph covers one TCR beta chain sequence. Its antigen is undetermined. V gave up 5 bases and J gave up 6 bases; unmatched junction bases: 10. CDR1 is SGHTA and CDR2 is FQGTGA in the germline V gene. The length of the CDR3 is 15 residues. This entry is derived from a study of cytomegalovirus exposure and HLA in healthy donors. Study-wide background: Within the Caucasian-associated ancestry cluster were 81% of the approximately 400 genotyped donors.

PCR amplification relied on 60 Vbeta primers (plus 13 Jbeta primers). The assay was immunoSEQ multiplex PCR, and TCRdb's table has in-frame clones only and misses some. The sample shows about 160,000 clones, approximately 80% of them seen only once. Study findings and constraints: The authors later linked a missense DCLRE1C variant to TCR beta V- and J-gene trimming. Donor immune exposure was known only as CMV serostatus. Most TCRs appeared rarely, but some public TCRs recurred in many donors.

The clonotype originates from a woman between 18 and 29 years old in good health and CMV-seronegative. The sample comprised PBMCs. The chain carries TRBV7-3 and TRBJ1-1; 9 positions agree with TRBD1. The CDR3 DNA sequence: TGTGCCAGCAGCCCTCGACAGGGGGGGGAGGCTGAAGCTTTCTTT. Protein sequence: CASSPRQGGEAEAFF.